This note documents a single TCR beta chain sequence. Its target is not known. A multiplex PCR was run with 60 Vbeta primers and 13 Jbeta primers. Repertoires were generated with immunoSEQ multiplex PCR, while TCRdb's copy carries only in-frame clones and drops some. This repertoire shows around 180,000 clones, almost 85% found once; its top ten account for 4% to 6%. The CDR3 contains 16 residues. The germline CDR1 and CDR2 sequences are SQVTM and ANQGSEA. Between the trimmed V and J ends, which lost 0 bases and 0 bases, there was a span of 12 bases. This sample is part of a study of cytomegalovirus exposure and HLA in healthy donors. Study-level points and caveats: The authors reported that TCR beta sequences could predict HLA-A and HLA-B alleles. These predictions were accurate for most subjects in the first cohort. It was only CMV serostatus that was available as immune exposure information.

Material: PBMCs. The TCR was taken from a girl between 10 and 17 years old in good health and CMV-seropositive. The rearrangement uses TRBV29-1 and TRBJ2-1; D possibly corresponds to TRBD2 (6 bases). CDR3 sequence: CSVEEGWGGSYNEQFF. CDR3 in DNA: TGCAGCGTTGAAGAGGGGTGGGGAGGCTCCTACAATGAGCAGTTCTTC.